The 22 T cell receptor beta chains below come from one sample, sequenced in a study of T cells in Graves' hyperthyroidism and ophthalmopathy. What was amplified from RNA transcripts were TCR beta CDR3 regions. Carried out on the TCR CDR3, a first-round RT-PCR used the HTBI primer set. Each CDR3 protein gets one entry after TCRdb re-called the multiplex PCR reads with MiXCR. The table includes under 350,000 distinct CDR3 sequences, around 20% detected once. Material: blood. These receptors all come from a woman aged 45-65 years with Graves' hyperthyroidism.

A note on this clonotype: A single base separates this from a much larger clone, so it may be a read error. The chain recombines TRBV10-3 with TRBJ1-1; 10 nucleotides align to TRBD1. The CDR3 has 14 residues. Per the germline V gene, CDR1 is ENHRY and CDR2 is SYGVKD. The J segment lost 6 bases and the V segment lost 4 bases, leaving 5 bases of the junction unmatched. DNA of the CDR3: TGTGCCATCAGTGGCGGGACAGGGGTAGCTGAAGCTTTCTTT. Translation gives CAISGGTGVAEAFF.

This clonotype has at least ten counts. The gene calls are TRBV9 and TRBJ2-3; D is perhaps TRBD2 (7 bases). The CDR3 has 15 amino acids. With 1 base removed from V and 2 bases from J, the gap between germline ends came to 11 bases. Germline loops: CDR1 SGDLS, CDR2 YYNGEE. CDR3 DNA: TGTGCCAGCAGCGTATCGGCGGGGGCCACAGATACGCAGTATTTT. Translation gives CASSVSAGATDTQYF.

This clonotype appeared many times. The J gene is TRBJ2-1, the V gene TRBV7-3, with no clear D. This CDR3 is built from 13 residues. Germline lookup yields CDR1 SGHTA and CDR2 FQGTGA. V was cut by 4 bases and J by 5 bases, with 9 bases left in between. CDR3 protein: CASSYNRDNEQFF. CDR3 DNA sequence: TGTGCCAGCAGCTATAACAGAGACAATGAGCAGTTCTTC.

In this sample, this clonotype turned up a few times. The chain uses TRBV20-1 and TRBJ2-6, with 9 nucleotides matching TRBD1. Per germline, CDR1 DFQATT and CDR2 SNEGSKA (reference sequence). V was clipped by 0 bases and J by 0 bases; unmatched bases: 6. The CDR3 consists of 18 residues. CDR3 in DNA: TGCAGTGCTAGAGATGCGGGGACAGGGCCCTCTGGGGCCAACGTCCTGACTTTC. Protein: CSARDAGTGPSGANVLTF.

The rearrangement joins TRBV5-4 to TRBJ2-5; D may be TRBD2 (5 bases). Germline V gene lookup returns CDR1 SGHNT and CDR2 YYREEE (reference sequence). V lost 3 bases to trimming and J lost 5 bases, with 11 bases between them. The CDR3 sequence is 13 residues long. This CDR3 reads CASSSNSGETQYF. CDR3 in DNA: TGTGCCAGCAGCTCCAATTCGGGGGAGACCCAGTACTTC.

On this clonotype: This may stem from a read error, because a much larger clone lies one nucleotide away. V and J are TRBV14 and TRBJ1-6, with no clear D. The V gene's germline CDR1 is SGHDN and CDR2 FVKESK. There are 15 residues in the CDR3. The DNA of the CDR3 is TGTGCCAGCGGCCAAGGACTCCCAAGCGGCTCACCCCTCCACTTT. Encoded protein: CASGQGLPSGSPLHF.

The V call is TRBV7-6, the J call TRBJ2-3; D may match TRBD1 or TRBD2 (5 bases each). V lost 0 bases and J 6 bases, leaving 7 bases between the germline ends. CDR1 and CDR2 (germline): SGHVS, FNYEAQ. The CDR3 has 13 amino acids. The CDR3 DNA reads TGTGCCAGCAGCTTAGCCTGGGGGGATACGCAGTATTTT. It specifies CASSLAWGDTQYF.

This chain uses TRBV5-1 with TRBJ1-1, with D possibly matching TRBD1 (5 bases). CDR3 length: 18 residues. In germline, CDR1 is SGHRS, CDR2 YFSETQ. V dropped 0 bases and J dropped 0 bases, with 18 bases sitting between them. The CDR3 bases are TGCGCCAGCAGCTTGGTTGTTCGAGGGGAAGGGGTGAACACTGAAGCTTTCTTT. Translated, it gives CASSLVVRGEGVNTEAFF.

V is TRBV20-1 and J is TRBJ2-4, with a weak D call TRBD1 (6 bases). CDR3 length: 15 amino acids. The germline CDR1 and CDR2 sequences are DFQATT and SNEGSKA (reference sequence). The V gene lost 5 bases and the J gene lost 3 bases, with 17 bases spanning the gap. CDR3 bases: TGCAGTGCTCTCGACAGGCCGATTTACAAAAACATTCAGTACTTC. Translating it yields CSALDRPIYKNIQYF.

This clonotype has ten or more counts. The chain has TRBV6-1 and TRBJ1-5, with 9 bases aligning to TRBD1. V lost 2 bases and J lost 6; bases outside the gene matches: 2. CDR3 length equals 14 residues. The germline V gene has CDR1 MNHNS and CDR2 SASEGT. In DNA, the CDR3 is TGTGCCAGCAGTGAACTGGACAGGGGTCAGCCCCAGCATTTT. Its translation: CASSELDRGQPQHF.

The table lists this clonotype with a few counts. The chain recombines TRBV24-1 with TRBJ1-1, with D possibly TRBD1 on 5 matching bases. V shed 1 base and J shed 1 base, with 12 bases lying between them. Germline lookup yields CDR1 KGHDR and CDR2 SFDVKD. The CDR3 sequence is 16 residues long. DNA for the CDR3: TGTGCCACCAGTGATTTCCCAGCAGGGAAGAACACTGAAGCTTTCTTT. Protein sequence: CATSDFPAGKNTEAFF.

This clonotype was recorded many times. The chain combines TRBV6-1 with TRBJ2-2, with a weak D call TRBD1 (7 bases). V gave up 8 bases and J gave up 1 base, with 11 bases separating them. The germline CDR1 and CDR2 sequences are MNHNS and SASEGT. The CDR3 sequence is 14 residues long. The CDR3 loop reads CASAGQWNTGELFF. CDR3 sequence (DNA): TGTGCCAGCGCGGGACAGTGGAACACCGGGGAGCTGTTTTTT.

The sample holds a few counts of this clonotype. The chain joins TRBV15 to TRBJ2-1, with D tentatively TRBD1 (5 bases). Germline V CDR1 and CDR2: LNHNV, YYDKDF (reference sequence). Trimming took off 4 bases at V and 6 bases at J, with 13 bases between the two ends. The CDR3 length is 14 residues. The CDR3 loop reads CATSIPGRVNEQFF. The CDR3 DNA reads TGTGCCACCAGCATCCCAGGCAGGGTCAATGAGCAGTTCTTC.

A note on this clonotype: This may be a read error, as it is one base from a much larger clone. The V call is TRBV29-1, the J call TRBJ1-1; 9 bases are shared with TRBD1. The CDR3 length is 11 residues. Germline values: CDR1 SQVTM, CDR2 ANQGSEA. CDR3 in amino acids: CGVEAGTGSFF. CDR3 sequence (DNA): TGCGGCGTTGAAGCCGGGACAGGGTCTTTCTTT.

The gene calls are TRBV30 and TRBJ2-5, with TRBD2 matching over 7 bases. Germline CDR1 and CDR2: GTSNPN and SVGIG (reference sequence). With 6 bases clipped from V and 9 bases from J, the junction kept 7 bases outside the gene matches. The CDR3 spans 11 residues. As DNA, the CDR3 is TGTGCCTGCAGGACTAGTTTGGCCCAGTACTTC. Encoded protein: CACRTSLAQYF.

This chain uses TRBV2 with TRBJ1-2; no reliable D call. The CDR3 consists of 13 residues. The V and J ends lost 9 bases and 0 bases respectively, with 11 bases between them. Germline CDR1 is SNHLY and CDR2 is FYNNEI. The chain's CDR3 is CARSLLANYGYTF. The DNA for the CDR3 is TGTGCCAGAAGTTTATTAGCTAACTATGGCTACACCTTC.

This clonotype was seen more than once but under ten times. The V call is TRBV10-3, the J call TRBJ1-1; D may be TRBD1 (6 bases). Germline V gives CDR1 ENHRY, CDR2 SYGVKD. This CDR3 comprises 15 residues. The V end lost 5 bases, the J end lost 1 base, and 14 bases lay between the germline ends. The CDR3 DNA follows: TGTGCCATCAGTCTCGGGGGGGCCGAGAACACTGAAGCTTTCTTT. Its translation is CAISLGGAENTEAFF.

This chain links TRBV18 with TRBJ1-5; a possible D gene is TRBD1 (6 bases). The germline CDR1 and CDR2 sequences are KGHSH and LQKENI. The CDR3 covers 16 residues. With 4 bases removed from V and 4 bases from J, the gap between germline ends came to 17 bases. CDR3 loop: CASSRGGQISNQPQHF. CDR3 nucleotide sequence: TGTGCCAGCTCACGAGGGGGGCAGATTAGTAATCAGCCCCAGCATTTT. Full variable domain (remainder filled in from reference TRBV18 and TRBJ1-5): NAGVMQNPRHLVRRRGQEARLRCSPMKGHSHVYWYRQLPEEGLKFMVYLQKENIIDESGMPKERFSAEFPKEGPSILRIQQVVRGDSAAYFCASSRGGQISNQPQHFGDGTRLSIL.

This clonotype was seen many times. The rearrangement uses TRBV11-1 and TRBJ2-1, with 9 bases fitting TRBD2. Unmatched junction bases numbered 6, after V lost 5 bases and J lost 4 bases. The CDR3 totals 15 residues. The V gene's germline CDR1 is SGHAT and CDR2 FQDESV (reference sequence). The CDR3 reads CASSKGLADYNEQFF. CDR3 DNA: TGTGCCAGCAGCAAGGGACTAGCCGATTACAATGAGCAGTTCTTC. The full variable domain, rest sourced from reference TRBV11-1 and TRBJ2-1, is EAEVAQSPRYKITEKSQAVAFWCDPISGHATLYWYRQILGQGPELLVQFQDESVVDDSQLPKDRFSAERLKGVDSTLKIQPAELGDSAMYLCASSKGLADYNEQFFGPGTRLTVL.

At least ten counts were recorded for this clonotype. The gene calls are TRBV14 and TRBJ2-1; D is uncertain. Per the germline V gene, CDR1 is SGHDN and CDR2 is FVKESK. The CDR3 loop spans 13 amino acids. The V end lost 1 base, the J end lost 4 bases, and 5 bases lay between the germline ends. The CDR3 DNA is TGTGCCAGCAGCCAAGCCCAGTACAATGAGCAGTTCTTC. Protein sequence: CASSQAQYNEQFF.

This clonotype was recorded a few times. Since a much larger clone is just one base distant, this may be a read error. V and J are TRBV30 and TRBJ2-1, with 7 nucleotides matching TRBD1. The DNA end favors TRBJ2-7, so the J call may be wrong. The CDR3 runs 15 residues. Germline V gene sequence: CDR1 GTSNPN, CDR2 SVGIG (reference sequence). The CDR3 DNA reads TGTGCCTGGAGCCACCAGGGGGTCTCATACAATGAGCAGTACTTC. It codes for CAWSHQGVSYNEQYF.

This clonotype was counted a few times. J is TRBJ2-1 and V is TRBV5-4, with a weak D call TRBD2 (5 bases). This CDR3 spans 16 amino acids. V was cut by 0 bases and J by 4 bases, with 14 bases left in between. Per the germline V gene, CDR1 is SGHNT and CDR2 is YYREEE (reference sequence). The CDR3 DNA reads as TGTGCCAGCAGCTTGGCGGGGTCAAGGCAGTACAATGAGCAGTTCTTC. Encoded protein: CASSLAGSRQYNEQFF. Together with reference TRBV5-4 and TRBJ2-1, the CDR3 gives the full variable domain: ETGVTQSPTHLIKTRGQQVTLRCSSQSGHNTVSWYQQALGQGPQFIFQYYREEENGRGNFPPRFSGLQFPNYSSELNVNALELDDSALYLCASSLAGSRQYNEQFFGPGTRLTVL.